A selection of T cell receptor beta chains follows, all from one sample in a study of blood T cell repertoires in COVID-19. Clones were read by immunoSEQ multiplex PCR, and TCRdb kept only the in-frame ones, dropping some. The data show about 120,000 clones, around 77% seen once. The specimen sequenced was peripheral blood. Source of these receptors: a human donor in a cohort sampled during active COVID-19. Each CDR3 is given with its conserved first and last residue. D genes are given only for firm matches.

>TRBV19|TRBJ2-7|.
CASSRGQGAGEQYF
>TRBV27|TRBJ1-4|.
CASKTATNEKLFF
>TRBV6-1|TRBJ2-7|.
CASSEVLGPTGEQYF
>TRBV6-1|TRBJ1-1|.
CASSEWGDGTEAFF
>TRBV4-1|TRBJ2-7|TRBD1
CASSQGVQGAREQYF
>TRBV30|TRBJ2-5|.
CAWSGPQASPQETQYF
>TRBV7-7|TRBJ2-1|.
CASSANVGVDNEQFF
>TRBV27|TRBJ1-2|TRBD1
CASSLTGNYGYTF
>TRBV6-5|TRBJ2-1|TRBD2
CASTHLRGGYNEQFF
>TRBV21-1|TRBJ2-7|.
CASSKVRAGDLVEQYF
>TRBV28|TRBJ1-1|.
CASRARGILDTEAFF
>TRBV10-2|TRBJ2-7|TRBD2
CASSDQSLAVEQYF
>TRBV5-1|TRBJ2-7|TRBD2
CASSFGGGTYEQYF
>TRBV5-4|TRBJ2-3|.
CASSLRTAAYTQYF
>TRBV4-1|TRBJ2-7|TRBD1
CASSQDQRTGRDEQYF
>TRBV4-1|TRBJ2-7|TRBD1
CASSQRDRSYEQYF
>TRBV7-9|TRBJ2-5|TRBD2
CASSLQTSGVQETQYF
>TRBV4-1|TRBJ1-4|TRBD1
CASSQGQWNEKLFF
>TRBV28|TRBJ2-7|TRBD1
CASRVRDSYYEQYF
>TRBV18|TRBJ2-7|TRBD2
CASSPGLAGDNEQYF
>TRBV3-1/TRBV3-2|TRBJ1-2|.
CASSQDGKGLHYGYTF
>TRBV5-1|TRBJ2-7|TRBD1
CASSLVGAGTGDYEQYF
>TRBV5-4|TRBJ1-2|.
CASNGFGKSNYGYTF
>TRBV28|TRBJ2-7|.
CASSLSGYEQYF
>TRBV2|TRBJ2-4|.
CASSTDSENIQYF
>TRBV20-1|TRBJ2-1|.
CSARGVNEQFF
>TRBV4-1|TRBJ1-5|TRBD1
CASSLLGYRGWGPNNQPQHF
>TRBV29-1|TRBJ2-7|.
CSVEVLGAAHEQYF
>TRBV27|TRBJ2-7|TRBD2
CASKERGPPVLNYEQYF
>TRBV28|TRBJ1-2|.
CASSFYDKRYGYTF
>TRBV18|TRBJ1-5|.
CASSPPGGNQPQHF
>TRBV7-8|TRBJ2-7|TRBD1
CASSARDRGNEQYF
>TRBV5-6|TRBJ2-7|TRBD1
CASSFGTGSYEQYF
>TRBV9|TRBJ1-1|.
CASSVVGALDTEAFF
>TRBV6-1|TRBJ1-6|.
CASSERDIGNSPLHF
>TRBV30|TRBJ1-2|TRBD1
CAWSVKGQAFYGYTF
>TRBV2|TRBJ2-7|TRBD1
CASMADRGFASEQYF
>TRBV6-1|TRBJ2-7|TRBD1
CASSEGAETGFYEQYF
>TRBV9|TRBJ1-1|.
CASSQQGDRAFF
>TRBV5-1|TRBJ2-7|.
CASSLKNGGYEQYF
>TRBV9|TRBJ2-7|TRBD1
CASSGTGGNSYEQYF
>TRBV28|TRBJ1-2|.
CASSLRTALYGYTF
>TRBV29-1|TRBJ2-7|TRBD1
CSVDDLGTGGNRRSYEQYF
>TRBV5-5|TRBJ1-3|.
CASSGGLGSGNTIYF
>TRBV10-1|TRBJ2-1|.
CASSDRISSYNEQFF
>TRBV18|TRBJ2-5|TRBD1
CASSWDRQETQYF
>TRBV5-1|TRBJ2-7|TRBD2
CASSLGTSGRRVYEQYF
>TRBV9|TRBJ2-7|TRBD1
CASSVLGQGFDEQYF
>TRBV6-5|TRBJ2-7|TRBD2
CASTPGLASKEQYF
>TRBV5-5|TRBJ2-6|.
CASSLLGRAELDSGANVLTF
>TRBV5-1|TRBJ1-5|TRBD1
CASSMGQEDQPQHF
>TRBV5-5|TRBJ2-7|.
CASSLGQVYEQYF
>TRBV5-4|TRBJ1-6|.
CASSPRSSYNSPLHF
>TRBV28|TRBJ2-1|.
CASSQRENEQFF